The 4 T cell receptor beta chains presented below share a single source sample, sequenced in a study of Tregs in tolerant kidney transplant recipients (dated by TCRdb to between 2018 and 2020). The sample's time point, from its label and the paper: blood sample drawn before combined kidney and bone marrow transplant. Libraries came from the immunoSEQ multiplex PCR assay. In TCRdb, the immuneACCESS table is reduced to in-frame sequences with V and J assigned. These tables do not hold every clone; where another copy was compared, an unresolved V gene accounts for under half, and the others remain unexplained. For this sample there are tens of thousands of clones; 93% appear just once. Around 0.45% of the sample is taken by the ten largest. The material sequenced was CD4+ T cells from blood, taken before the transplant. Receptor source: a human donor who received a combined kidney and bone marrow transplant.

The gene calls are TRBV30 and TRBJ2-7; 7 nucleotides agree with TRBD1. The CDR3 totals 15 residues. J gave up 0 bases and V 4 bases, and 9 bases lay outside the gene matches. Per germline, CDR1 GTSNPN and CDR2 SVGIG (reference sequence). The CDR3 DNA follows: TGTGCCTGGATCCCGGACAGGACAAACTCCTACGAGCAGTACTTC. Protein: CAWIPDRTNSYEQYF.

This chain uses TRBV6-1 with TRBJ1-5; perhaps TRBD1 as D (6 bases). CDR3 length: 14 amino acids. The germline V gene has CDR1 MNHNS and CDR2 SASEGT. V dropped 4 bases and J dropped 1 base, with 8 bases sitting between them. The CDR3 reads CASSGQGSNQPQHF. The CDR3 DNA reads TGTGCCAGCAGTGGTCAGGGGAGCAATCAGCCCCAGCATTTT.

The V and J genes are TRBV5-1 and TRBJ1-5; the match to TRBD1 covers 7 bases. Germline V gene lookup returns CDR1 SGHRS and CDR2 YFSETQ. The CDR3 is 14 amino acids. The ends lost 5 bases at V and 5 bases at J; junction bases unmatched: 7. The CDR3 DNA reads TGCGCCAGCAGGCCCGGGACAGCAGATCAGCCCCAGCATTTT. It yields the protein CASRPGTADQPQHF.

The chain couples TRBV6-5 to TRBJ2-7, with 9 bases aligning to TRBD1. Trimming cost V 5 bases and J 3 bases; bases outside gene matches: 8. The CDR3 has 15 amino acids. Germline lookup yields CDR1 MNHEY and CDR2 SVGAGI. CDR3 region: CASSQQGTGSYEQYF. The CDR3 bases are TGTGCCAGCAGTCAACAGGGGACAGGGAGCTACGAGCAGTACTTC.